The 8 T cell receptor beta chains below were found in one sample sequenced in a study of blood T cells in healthy people across ages. PCR was performed a second time for about 6 to 12 cycles using a sample-barcoded 5' primer and a J-beta primer mix. From the 5' RACE reads, TCRdb called clonotypes with MiXCR, one entry per CDR3 protein. Here the sample spans 1.4 million to 1.5 million distinct CDR3 sequences, around two fifths being singletons. The sample comprised blood. These receptors originate from a young woman in good health.

Points on this clonotype: One end of the junction varies from germline; a read error may be responsible. CDR3 sequence (DNA): TGCGCCAGCAGCTTGGTTGGAGATACGAACACTAAAGCTTTCTTT. It specifies CASSLVGDTNTKAFF. The rearrangement joins TRBV5-1 to TRBJ1-1, with D uncertain. The CDR3 runs 15 residues. Germline V gene lookup returns CDR1 SGHRS and CDR2 YFSETQ.

In the case of this clonotype: One end of the junction varies from germline; a read error may be responsible. The gene calls are TRBV12-3 or TRBV12-4 and TRBJ1-2; 8 bases fit TRBD1. The CDR3 covers 12 residues. The CDR3 loop is CVSRPGGGGYTF. In DNA, the CDR3 is TGTGTCAGCAGACCAGGGGGCGGGGGCTACACCTTC.

This chain uses TRBV18 with TRBJ1-1; D call uncertain. CDR3 length equals 13 residues. Germline assignment: CDR1 KGHSH and CDR2 LQKENI. V lost 7 bases to trimming and J lost 1 base, with 10 bases between them. Here the CDR3 DNA reads TGTGCCAGCTATGGCAGGACGAACACTGAAGCTTTCTTT. Translated, it gives CASYGRTNTEAFF.

The V call is TRBV6-4, the J call TRBJ2-2, with 14 nucleotides matching TRBD2. Germline V gives CDR1 MRHNA, CDR2 SNTAGT. The CDR3 loop spans 16 amino acids. Trimming at V came to 6 bases and at J to 5 bases, leaving 5 bases not matched to a gene. CDR3 in amino acids: CASRRTSGGRTGELFF. In DNA form, the CDR3 reads TGTGCCAGCAGGAGGACTAGCGGGGGGAGAACCGGGGAGCTGTTTTTT.

V gene TRBV7-2 combines with J gene TRBJ2-3; 7 bases line up with TRBD2. Germline assignment: CDR1 SGHTA and CDR2 FQGNSA. The CDR3 spans 15 residues. The trim removed 2 bases at V and 0 bases at J, leaving 2 bases unmatched. The DNA of the CDR3 is TGTGCCAGCAGCTTAAGTAGCGGGAGCACAGATACGCAGTATTTT. It specifies CASSLSSGSTDTQYF.

The chain links TRBV7-2 to TRBJ1-2; possible D gene TRBD1, 5 bases. The CDR3 extends over 15 amino acids. V lost 8 bases, J lost 3 bases, and 19 bases lay in between. The germline gives CDR1 SGHTA, CDR2 FQGNSA. CDR3 loop: CASGSIGTGYYGYTF. CDR3 DNA: TGTGCCAGCGGCTCGATCGGGACCGGCTACTATGGCTACACCTTC.

This clonotype was detected only a few times. The rearrangement uses TRBV28 and TRBJ1-2, with D possibly being TRBD1 (6 bases). V lost 4 bases and J lost 0, with 24 bases in between. Per germline, CDR1 MDHEN and CDR2 SYDVKM. The CDR3 sequence is 19 residues long. CDR3 DNA sequence: TGTGCCAGCAGTTCATACTCGGGACAAAGGAGGAAGCCTAACTATGGCTACACCTTC. Encoded protein: CASSSYSGQRRKPNYGYTF.

This chain connects TRBV4-1 to TRBJ1-2; TRBD1 is a possible D gene (6 bases). This CDR3 is 16 amino acids long. Per germline, CDR1 MGHRA and CDR2 YSYEKL. V was shortened by 0 bases and J by 4 bases, with 15 bases between the two germline ends. CDR3 sequence (DNA): TGCGCCAGCAGCCAAGACGGCCAGGGGCAAGGCTATGGCTACACCTTC. It codes for CASSQDGQGQGYGYTF.